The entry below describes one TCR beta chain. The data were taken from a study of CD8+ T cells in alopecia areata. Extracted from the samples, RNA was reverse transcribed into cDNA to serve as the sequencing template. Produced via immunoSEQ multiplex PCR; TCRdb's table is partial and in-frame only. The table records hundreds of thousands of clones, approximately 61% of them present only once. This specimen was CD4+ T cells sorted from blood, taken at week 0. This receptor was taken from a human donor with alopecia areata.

CDR3 DNA sequence: TGCAGCACCAGCACAGATACGCAGTATTTT. Amino acids: CSTSTDTQYF. The chain has TRBV29-1 and TRBJ2-3, with D hard to call. The CDR3 is 10 residues long. Germline V CDR1 and CDR2: SQVTM, ANQGSEA. V dropped 8 bases and J dropped 0 bases, with 3 bases sitting between them.